This T cell receptor beta chain was identified in a study of blood T cell repertoires in COVID-19. Study in general: Samples of COVID-19 (acute and convalescent) were obtained from the United States, Italy and Spain. The cDNA or gDNA used as material had been derived from T cells, B-cell-depleted T cells, or PBMCs.

The CDR3 consists of 16 residues. V shed 3 bases, J shed 2 bases, and the junction held 4 bases outside the gene matches. CDR1 is WNHNN and CDR2 is SYGVQD in the germline V gene (reference sequence). Per the authors' pipeline: Amplification of reference gene primers provided the estimated nucleated cell counts. Sequenced by immunoSEQ multiplex PCR; TCRdb stores in-frame clones only, minus some. The DNA gave D and trimming, while V, J and clone size come from that table. The table includes approximately 100,000 clones, around 85% detected once. This chain joins TRBV10-1 and TRBJ2-1; 10 nucleotides line up with TRBD2. This receptor was identified in a man older than 75 with acute or convalescent COVID-19. The specimen was peripheral blood. The CDR3 protein is CASSDTGTSAYNEQFF. CDR3 coding DNA: TGCGCCAGCAGTGACACCGGGACTAGCGCCTACAATGAGCAGTTCTTC.